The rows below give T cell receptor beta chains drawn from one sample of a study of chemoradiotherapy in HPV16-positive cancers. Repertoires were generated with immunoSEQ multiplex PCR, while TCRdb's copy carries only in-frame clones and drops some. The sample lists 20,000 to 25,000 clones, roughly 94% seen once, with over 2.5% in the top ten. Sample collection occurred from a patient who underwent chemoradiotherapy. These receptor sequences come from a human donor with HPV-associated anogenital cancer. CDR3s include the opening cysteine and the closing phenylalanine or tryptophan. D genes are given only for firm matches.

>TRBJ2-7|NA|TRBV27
CASSSFRADYEQYF
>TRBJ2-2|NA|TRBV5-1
CASSPRVPGSTGELFF
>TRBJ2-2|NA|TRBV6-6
CASSYLSGEWGGELFF
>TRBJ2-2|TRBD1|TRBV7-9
CASSTGTATGELFF
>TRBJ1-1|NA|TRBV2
CASSPQGTATEAFF
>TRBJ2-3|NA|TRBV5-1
CASGRRGTGTDTQYF
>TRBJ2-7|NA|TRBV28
CASSSLAVIYEQYF
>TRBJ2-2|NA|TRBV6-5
CASSYEGARNTGELFF
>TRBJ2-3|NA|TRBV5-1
CASSLAGDTQYF
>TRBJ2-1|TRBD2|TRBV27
CASSLSQVGSGRAPSYNEQFF
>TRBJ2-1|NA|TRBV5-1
CASSWRDEQFF
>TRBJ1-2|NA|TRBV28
CASSSTVSNYGYTF
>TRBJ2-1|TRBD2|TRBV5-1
CASSLVSGRGSYNEQFF
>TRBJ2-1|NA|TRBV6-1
CASSAIGLVRFF
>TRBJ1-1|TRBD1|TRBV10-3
CAISEAQGQGEGTEAFF
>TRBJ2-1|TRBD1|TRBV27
CASSSPGQGPWNEQFF
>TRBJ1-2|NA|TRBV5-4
CASSPRREHGYTF
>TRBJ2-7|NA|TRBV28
CATLRSDSLREQYF
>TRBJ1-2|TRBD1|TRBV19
CASSMTGGNYGYTF
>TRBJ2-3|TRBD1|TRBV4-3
CASSRDRGQDTQYF
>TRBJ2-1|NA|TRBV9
CASSVDGGWNEQFF
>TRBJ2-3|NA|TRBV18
CASSSDTRRTDTQYF
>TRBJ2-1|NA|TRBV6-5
CASSYERTKYNEQFF
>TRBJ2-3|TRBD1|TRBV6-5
CASSPQGQGTDTQYF
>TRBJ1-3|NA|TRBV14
CASSQDGSTIYF
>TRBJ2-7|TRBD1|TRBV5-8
CASSLGGTGGAEQYF
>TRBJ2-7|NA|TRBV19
CASSPRDGSSYEQYF
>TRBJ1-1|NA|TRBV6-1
CASSETQGLPNTEAFF
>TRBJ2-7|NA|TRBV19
CASSPPTGIHEQYF
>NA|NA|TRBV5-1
CASSYQGRDEQYF
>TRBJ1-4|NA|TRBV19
CASIRLGANEKLFF
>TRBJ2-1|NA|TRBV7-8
CASSLSRSTYNEQFF
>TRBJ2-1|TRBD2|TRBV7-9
CASSRLAGREINEQFF
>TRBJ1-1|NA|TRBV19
CASNFRGRNTEAFF
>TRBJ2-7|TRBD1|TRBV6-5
CASSATGVPTYEQYF
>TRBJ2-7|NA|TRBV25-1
CASSEPLKGGAESYEQYF
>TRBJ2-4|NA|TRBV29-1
CSTLGGAKNIQYF
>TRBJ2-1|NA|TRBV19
CASSVRSMNNEQFF
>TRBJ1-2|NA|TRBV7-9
CASSLYGQVLNYGYTF
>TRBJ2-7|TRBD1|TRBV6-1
CASTLDRGPYEQYF
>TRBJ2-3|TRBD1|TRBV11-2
CASSPLQKGAPDTQYF
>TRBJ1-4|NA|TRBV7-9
CASSIQGFNEKLFF
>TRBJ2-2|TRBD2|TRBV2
CATGTRETGELFF
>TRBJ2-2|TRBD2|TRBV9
CASSVGAGGYGELFF
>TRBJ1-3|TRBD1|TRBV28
CASTTPGGSGNTIYF
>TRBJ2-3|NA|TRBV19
CAAAGRGSTDTQYF
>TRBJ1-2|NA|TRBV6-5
CASSGRVRTNYGYTF
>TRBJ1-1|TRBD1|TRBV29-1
CSVLRQGRIEAFF
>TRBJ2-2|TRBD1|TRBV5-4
CASSSRTGANTGELFF
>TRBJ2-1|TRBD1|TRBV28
CASSPAGTGVYNEQFF
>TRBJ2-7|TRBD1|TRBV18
CASSPLRGYEQYF
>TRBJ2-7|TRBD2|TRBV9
CASSAGGIAYEQYF